This T cell receptor beta chain originates from a study of vaccination and CD4 T cells after COVID-19. As to this clonotype: What it recognizes is unknown.

The Oncomine TCR Beta short-read assay sequenced DNA from cultured CD4+ T cells. Via MiXCR, TCRdb re-called the PCR reads, giving one row per CDR3 protein. The sample carries around 21,000 distinct CDR3 sequences, around half recorded once. The germline V and J ends were trimmed by 4 bases and 1 base, with 4 bases remaining between them. CDR3 length: 12 amino acids. Per the germline V gene, CDR1 is LNHDA and CDR2 is SQIVND (reference sequence). Indicated treatment: 10-day PBMC culture with coronavirus spike peptide pools or control peptides (ViraFEST assay). The source of this sequence is a human donor who had recovered from COVID-19. Sequencing was carried out using CD4+ T cells from blood, cultured in vitro. The V call is TRBV19, the J call TRBJ1-1; no definite D call. The DNA for the CDR3 is TGTGCCAGTAGTACAGCGAACACTGAAGCTTTCTTT. This sequence encodes CASSTANTEAFF.